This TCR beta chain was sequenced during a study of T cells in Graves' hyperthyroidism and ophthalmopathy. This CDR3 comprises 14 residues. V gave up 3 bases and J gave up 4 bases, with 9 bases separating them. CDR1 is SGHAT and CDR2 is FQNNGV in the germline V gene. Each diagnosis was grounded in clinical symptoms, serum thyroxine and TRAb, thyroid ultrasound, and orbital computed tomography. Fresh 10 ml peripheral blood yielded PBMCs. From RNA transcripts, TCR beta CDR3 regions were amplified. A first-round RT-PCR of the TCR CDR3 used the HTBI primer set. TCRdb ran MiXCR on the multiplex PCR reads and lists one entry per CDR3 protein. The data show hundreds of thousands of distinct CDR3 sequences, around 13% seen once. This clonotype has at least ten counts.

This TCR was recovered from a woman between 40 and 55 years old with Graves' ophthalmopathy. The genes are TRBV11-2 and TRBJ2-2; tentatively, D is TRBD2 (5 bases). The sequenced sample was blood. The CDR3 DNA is TGTGCCAGCAGCTTGAGGGTTGGCACCGGGGAGCTGTTTTTT. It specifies CASSLRVGTGELFF.